A single sample gave rise to the 16 T cell receptor beta chains below, sequenced in a study of shared clonotypes between healthy human individuals. The data were produced by immunoSEQ multiplex PCR, yet TCRdb's version contains in-frame clones alone and is incomplete. This sample carries about 2.5 million clones, 85% to 95% of them seen once, and the ten largest clones take 0.3% to 0.45%. The source material was naive CD4+ T cells from PBMCs. The subset: CD45RA+ positively selected. The receptors derive from a man in his late teens or twenties in good health. Some clones in this sample may be carry-over from other donors' samples.

The chain couples TRBV18 to TRBJ2-3; TRBD2 aligns across 7 bases. Losses at the gene ends were 4 bases for V and 2 bases for J; bases not matched to a gene: 6. This CDR3 is built from 15 residues. Germline CDR1 reads KGHSH; CDR2 reads LQKENI. The CDR3 loop is CASSLGLEPTDTQYF. CDR3 nucleotides: TGTGCCAGCTCACTCGGACTAGAGCCCACAGATACGCAGTATTTT.

The chain is built from TRBV7-6 and TRBJ1-3; no reliable D call. The length of the CDR3 is 12 residues. Germline CDR1 and CDR2: SGHVS and FNYEAQ. V lost 3 bases, J lost 4 bases, and 4 bases lay in between. The CDR3 is CASSFTGNTIYF. The CDR3 bases are TGTGCCAGCAGCTTCACAGGAAACACCATATATTTT. The full variable domain, with the rest looked up from reference TRBV7-6 and TRBJ1-3, is GAGVSQSPRYKVTKRGQDVALRCDPISGHVSLYWYRQALGQGPEFLTYFNYEAQQDKSGLPNDRFSAERPEGSISTLTIQRTEQRDSAMYRCASSFTGNTIYFGEGSWLTVV.

V and J are TRBV2 and TRBJ1-2, with D unresolved. Per the germline V gene, CDR1 is SNHLY and CDR2 is FYNNEI. The CDR3 spans 15 residues. Trimming stripped 1 base from V and 1 base from J, with 10 bases between. CDR3 loop: CASSEGRPINYGYTF. The CDR3 DNA reads TGTGCCAGCAGTGAAGGGCGGCCAATTAACTATGGCTACACCTTC.

The chain couples TRBV2 to TRBJ2-6, with D possibly matching TRBD2 (5 bases). CDR3 length: 16 residues. Looked up from germline, CDR1 is SNHLY and CDR2 is FYNNEI. V lost 6 bases and J lost 2, with 14 bases in between. CDR3 sequence (DNA): TGTGCCAGCAGGAAACTAGAAGTAGCTGGGGCCAACGTCCTGACTTTC. Translation: CASRKLEVAGANVLTF.

The chain carries TRBV28 and TRBJ2-7, with TRBD2 matching 9 bases. The CDR3 runs 14 residues. Unmatched junction bases numbered 6, after V lost 6 bases and J lost 3 bases. Germline values: CDR1 MDHEN, CDR2 SYDVKM. DNA for the CDR3: TGTGCCAGCAGCACCCATAGCGGGAGCTACGAGCAGTACTTC. Amino acids: CASSTHSGSYEQYF.

The V and J genes are TRBV7-3 and TRBJ2-1, with a weak D call TRBD2 (6 bases). Trimming removed 4 bases from V and 11 bases from J, with 15 bases in between. This CDR3 is built from 13 residues. Germline V gene lookup returns CDR1 SGHTA and CDR2 FQGTGA. CDR3 sequence: CASSSTPGLKQFF. CDR3 DNA sequence: TGTGCCAGCAGCTCTACACCGGGACTCAAGCAGTTCTTC.

With regard to this clone: Other DNA sequences within the sample encode an identical CDR3. The chain has TRBV27 and TRBJ1-3; no firm D call. V lost 3 bases to trimming and J lost 2 bases, with 5 bases between them. The CDR3 is 13 amino acids. Germline V lookup: CDR1 MNHEY, CDR2 SMNVEV (reference sequence). For the CDR3, the DNA is TGTGCCAGCAGTTTCTCGGCTGGAAACACCATATATTTT. As protein: CASSFSAGNTIYF.

The chain joins TRBV7-6 to TRBJ1-3, with D unresolved. The CDR3 spans 15 residues. The germline V and J ends were trimmed by 2 bases and 2 bases, with 10 bases remaining between them. The V gene's germline CDR1 is SGHVS and CDR2 FNYEAQ. CDR3 amino acids: CASSLYVGTGNTIYF. CDR3 in DNA: TGTGCCAGCAGCTTATACGTAGGGACTGGAAACACCATATATTTT.

This CDR3 reads CATGGRETGELFF. CDR3 sequence (DNA): TGTGCCACCGGGGGGAGGGAGACCGGGGAGCTGTTTTTT. V and J are TRBV10-3 and TRBJ2-2; 7 bases map to TRBD2. The CDR3 has 13 residues. Germline V lookup: CDR1 ENHRY, CDR2 SYGVKD. The junction had 7 bases not matched to a gene; V was cut back by 10 bases and J by 5 bases.

The chain employs TRBV4-2 and TRBJ2-3; 9 nucleotides align to TRBD2. The CDR3 is made up of 16 amino acids. V was pared by 0 bases and J by 1 base, with 2 bases of the junction left unmatched. CDR1 and CDR2 (germline): LGHNA, YNFKEQ. CDR3 sequence (DNA): TGTGCCAGCAGCCAAGATCGCGGGGGGGGCACAGATACGCAGTATTTT. Translation gives CASSQDRGGGTDTQYF.

This clone was seen once. At the DNA level, this CDR3 is encoded by other sequences in the same sample as well. The CDR3: CASSSRETQYF. DNA of the CDR3: TGTGCCAGCAGTTCCCGAGAGACCCAGTACTTC. J is TRBJ2-5 and V is TRBV28; D is unresolved. CDR1 MDHEN and CDR2 SYDVKM come from the germline V gene. The CDR3 has 11 residues. V lost 4 bases and J lost 4, with 4 bases in between.

This clone was recorded only once. This chain links TRBV28 with TRBJ2-7; 7 nucleotides line up with TRBD1. V gave up 5 bases and J gave up 6 bases; unmatched junction bases: 4. The CDR3 extends over 12 amino acids. Germline V gene data show CDR1 as MDHEN and CDR2 as SYDVKM. Here the CDR3 reads CASSVDRAEQYF. CDR3 in DNA: TGTGCCAGCAGTGTAGACAGGGCCGAGCAGTACTTC. Complete variable domain (other parts from reference TRBV28 and TRBJ2-7): DVKVTQSSRYLVKRTGEKVFLECVQDMDHENMFWYRQDPGLGLRLIYFSYDVKMKEKGDIPEGYSVSREKKERFSLILESASTNQTSMYLCASSVDRAEQYFGPGTRLTVT.

This clone appeared a few times. The V call is TRBV19, the J call TRBJ1-2; 8 bases map to TRBD1. The CDR3 length is 13 residues. The germline gives CDR1 LNHDA, CDR2 SQIVND (reference sequence). The V segment lost 9 bases and the J segment 7 bases; nucleotides outside the gene matches: 10. The chain's CDR3 is CASRLDRDGGYTF. The CDR3 region has the DNA TGTGCCAGCCGACTGGACAGGGACGGTGGCTACACCTTC.

The chain carries TRBV19 and TRBJ2-3; possibly TRBD1 for D (7 bases). V was pared by 7 bases and J by 1 base, with 12 bases between. CDR1 and CDR2 from the germline V gene are LNHDA and SQIVND (reference sequence). The length of the CDR3 is 14 residues. DNA of the CDR3: TGTGCCAGTATCCAGGGGGGAGGCACAGATACGCAGTATTTT. Encoded protein: CASIQGGGTDTQYF.

The rearrangement uses TRBV25-1 and TRBJ2-2, with D possibly TRBD1 on 5 matching bases. Trimming pared 4 bases from V and 1 base from J, leaving 16 bases between. The CDR3 contains 17 residues. From germline, CDR1 is MGHDK and CDR2 SYGVNS. The CDR3 DNA reads as TGTGCCAGCAGTGTTTATAGGCAGGGAAAGAACACCGGGGAGCTGTTTTTT. Its translation is CASSVYRQGKNTGELFF.

The rearrangement joins TRBV4-1 to TRBJ2-4, with no clear D. Per the germline V gene, CDR1 is MGHRA and CDR2 is YSYEKL. This CDR3 comprises 13 residues. V was pared by 0 bases and J by 15 bases, with 15 bases between. The CDR3 protein is CASSQDSGLPAYF. CDR3 DNA: TGCGCCAGCAGCCAAGATTCTGGGCTTCCCGCGTACTTC.